These T cell receptor beta chains were read from a single sample in a study of CD8 T cells in ankylosing spondylitis. TCRdb reprocessed the 5' RACE reads with MiXCR, giving one entry per CDR3 protein. Of about 390,000 distinct CDR3 sequences listed, around 22% were seen once; the top ten hold around 16%. The sample was blood, either unsorted or a sorted T cell fraction (not recorded which). These receptors all stem from a male donor with ankylosing spondylitis. The CDR3 runs from the conserved cysteine through the conserved F or W. The D gene is left open where the match is weak. Clone size is stated in some rows and not others, as once, few, many or a class when expanded.

J gene,clone size,V gene,D gene,CDR3 protein,CDR3 DNA
TRBJ1-1,few,TRBV6-1,-,CASRGGPYTEAFF,TGTGCCAGCAGGGGGGGGCCGTACACTGAAGCTTTCTTT
TRBJ2-2,many,TRBV28,TRBD1,CASSFLGGGPFGGGELFF,TGTGCCAGCAGTTTTCTAGGGGGCGGTCCGTTTGGTGGCGGGGAGCTGTTTTTT
TRBJ1-5,many,TRBV12-3/TRBV12-4,TRBD1,CASSLAGGEQPQHF,TGTGCCAGCAGTTTAGCAGGGGGCGAACAGCCCCAGCATTTT
TRBJ2-3,-,TRBV10-1,-,CASSGPARDTQYF,TGCGCCAGCAGTGGGCCAGCAAGAGATACGCAGTATTTT
TRBJ1-1,few,TRBV7-6,TRBD1,CASSTRQGVNTEAFF,TGTGCCAGCAGCACAAGACAGGGCGTGAACACTGAAGCTTTCTTT
TRBJ1-1,-,TRBV10-1,TRBD1,CASSRTGRTEAFF,TGCGCCAGCAGTAGGACAGGGCGCACTGAAGCTTTCTTT
TRBJ2-2,-,TRBV29-1,-,CSVDRGPGELFF,TGCAGCGTTGATCGTGGACCCGGGGAGCTGTTTTTT
TRBJ2-3,few,TRBV21-1,-,CASSKDRPGPSTDTQYF,TGTGCCAGCAGCAAAGATAGGCCGGGGCCTAGCACAGATACGCAGTATTTT
TRBJ2-5,few,TRBV5-1,TRBD2,CASSLGTLAGGPLETQYF,TGCGCCAGCAGCTTGGGCACCCTAGCGGGAGGGCCTCTAGAGACCCAGTACTTC
TRBJ1-1,-,TRBV7-9,-,CASSLWIVNTEAFF,TGTGCCAGCAGCCTTTGGATCGTGAACACTGAAGCTTTCTTT
TRBJ2-3,few,TRBV5-1,-,CASSFPGGRTDTQYF,TGCGCCAGCAGCTTCCCGGGCGGACGCACAGATACGCAGTATTTT
TRBJ2-7,few,TRBV20-1,-,CSAKPGLSREQYF,TGCAGTGCTAAACCGGGACTGAGCCGGGAGCAGTACTTC
TRBJ2-1,many,TRBV12-3/TRBV12-4,-,CASSLSNLYNEQFF,TGTGCCAGCAGTCTCTCCAACCTCTACAATGAGCAGTTCTTC
TRBJ2-1,-,TRBV24-1,-,CATRQDSYNEQFF,TGTGCCACCAGACAGGACTCCTACAATGAGCAGTTCTTC
TRBJ2-1,few,TRBV7-9,TRBD2,CASSSVGLAGVNEQFF,TGTGCCAGCAGCTCCGTTGGACTAGCGGGAGTCAATGAGCAGTTCTTC
TRBJ2-2,few,TRBV5-5,-,CASSSLTSNPGELFF,TGTGCCAGCAGCTCTCTGACTAGTAACCCCGGGGAGCTGTTTTTT
TRBJ2-3,few,TRBV7-6,-,CASSGSYTDTQYF,TGTGCCAGCAGCGGCTCCTACACAGATACGCAGTATTTT
TRBJ2-1,few,TRBV20-1,-,CSARDLGRRGYEQFF,TGCAGTGCTAGAGATTTGGGGAGGAGAGGCTATGAGCAGTTCTTC
TRBJ2-2,-,TRBV6-5,-,CATSRNTGELFF,TGTGCCACCTCGAGGAACACCGGGGAGCTGTTTTTT
TRBJ1-4,few,TRBV4-1,-,CASSQIPPGREKLFF,TGCGCCAGCAGCCAGATACCCCCGGGGCGCGAGAAACTGTTTTTT
TRBJ2-2,-,TRBV20-1,-,CSARSGIANGELFF,TGCAGTGCCCGGTCAGGAATTGCGAACGGGGAGCTGTTTTTT
TRBJ2-5,few,TRBV7-2,-,CASSRTPRETQYF,TGTGCCAGCAGTCGGACGCCTCGGGAGACCCAGTACTTC
TRBJ2-1,-,TRBV3-1,-,CASSQDSQSYNEQFF,TGTGCCAGCAGCCAAGACAGTCAGTCCTACAATGAGCAGTTCTTC
TRBJ2-2,few,TRBV7-3,-,CASSGYGELFF,TGTGCCAGCAGCGGGTACGGGGAGCTGTTTTTT
TRBJ2-2,many,TRBV29-1,-,CSGLNTGELFF,TGCAGCGGCCTGAACACCGGGGAGCTGTTTTTT
TRBJ2-1,few,TRBV10-3,TRBD2,CATMAREGTHNEQFF,TGTGCCACTATGGCGCGGGAGGGCACGCACAATGAGCAGTTCTTC
TRBJ2-2,few,TRBV6-1,TRBD2,CASSGPGLAGGSGELFF,TGTGCCAGCAGTGGACCGGGACTAGCGGGAGGGAGCGGGGAGCTGTTTTTT
TRBJ2-3,-,TRBV6-5,TRBD2,CASSYTSGNTDTQYF,TGTGCCAGCAGTTATACTAGCGGGAACACAGATACGCAGTATTTT
TRBJ2-1,-,TRBV3-1,TRBD2,CASSQGGGGYNEQFF,TGTGCCAGCAGCCAAGGTGGCGGGGGATACAATGAGCAGTTCTTC
TRBJ2-2,few,TRBV27,-,CASSLSSTGELFF,TGTGCCAGCAGTTTATCGAGTACCGGGGAGCTGTTTTTT
TRBJ2-1,many,TRBV5-1,-,CASSLRPENEQFF,TGCGCCAGCAGCTTGAGGCCGGAGAATGAGCAGTTCTTC